This T cell receptor (beta chain) is drawn from a study of technical replicates of blood from a few donors. V lost 3 bases and J lost 7, with 9 bases in between. Germline V gene sequence: CDR1 SGHAT, CDR2 FQNNGV. There are 12 residues in the CDR3. Sequenced by immunoSEQ multiplex PCR; TCRdb stores in-frame clones only, minus some. Among tens of thousands of clones, 96% were seen once, and the ten largest hold 0.2%. The sequence was collected from a human donor in good health. The sample consisted of T cells isolated from PBMCs. The rearrangement joins TRBV11-2 to TRBJ1-2; D unclear. CDR3 nucleotides: TGTGCCAGCAGCTTGGCAGAACCTGGCTACACCTTC. Its protein product is CASSLAEPGYTF.